A single sample gave rise to the 25 T cell receptor beta chains below, sequenced in a study of blood T cell repertoires in COVID-19. The table came from immunoSEQ multiplex PCR; TCRdb's copy has only in-frame clones and leaves some out. The sample lists 250,000 to 350,000 clones, around nine tenths occurring once. Source material: peripheral blood. These receptors all stem from a woman between 45 and 60 years old with active or convalescent COVID-19.

Turning to this clone: In the same sample, other DNA sequences code for this CDR3. J is TRBJ1-1 and V is TRBV5-4; D may be TRBD1 (6 bases). The germline CDR1 and CDR2 sequences are SGHNT and YYREEE (reference sequence). Between the trimmed V and J ends, which lost 0 bases and 5 bases, there was a span of 8 bases. The CDR3 runs to 13 residues. CDR3 protein: CASSLAGDTEAFF. The CDR3 DNA sequence: TGTGCCAGCAGCTTGGCAGGGGATACTGAAGCTTTCTTT.

This sequence joins TRBV7-3 and TRBJ1-1; 9 bases map to TRBD1. Germline-derived CDR1 and CDR2 are SGHTA and FQGTGA. V was clipped by 5 bases and J by 4 bases; unmatched bases: 8. The CDR3 totals 15 residues. Here the CDR3 DNA reads TGTGCCAGCAGCCTAATGGGACAGGGAATCACTGAAGCTTTCTTT. It codes for CASSLMGQGITEAFF.

The chain couples TRBV7-6 to TRBJ1-3; 7 bases agree with TRBD1. Per germline, CDR1 SGHVS and CDR2 FNYEAQ. V lost 5 bases to trimming and J lost 2 bases; unmatched junction nucleotides: 3. The CDR3 spans 14 residues. The CDR3: CASSPGTAGNTIYF. CDR3 nucleotides: TGTGCCAGCAGCCCCGGGACAGCTGGAAACACCATATATTTT.

This clone has just a few counts. The J gene is TRBJ1-2, the V gene TRBV3-1 (or the pseudogene TRBV3-2); 12 bases align to TRBD1. The germline gives CDR1 LGHDT, CDR2 YNNKEL (reference sequence). The CDR3 has 18 amino acids. Trimming at V came to 2 bases and at J to 3 bases, leaving 10 bases not matched to a gene. This CDR3 reads CASSQNLGTGGRDYGYTF. The CDR3 DNA reads as TGTGCCAGCAGCCAAAATTTGGGGACAGGGGGCAGGGACTATGGCTACACCTTC.

The chain employs TRBV5-1 and TRBJ1-4; 7 nucleotides match TRBD1. The CDR3 extends over 17 amino acids. In germline, CDR1 is SGHRS, CDR2 YFSETQ. The V and J ends lost 2 bases and 0 bases, in that order; junction bases with no gene match: 7. CDR3 amino acids: CASSFDLQGATNEKLFF. For the CDR3, the DNA is TGCGCCAGCAGCTTCGATCTCCAGGGGGCAACTAATGAAAAACTGTTTTTT.

J is TRBJ1-1 and V is TRBV5-5; tentatively, D is TRBD1 (5 bases). Germline assignment: CDR1 SGHKS and CDR2 YYEKEE (reference sequence). Trimming pared 0 bases from V and 12 bases from J, leaving 15 bases between. This CDR3 has 13 residues. The CDR3 here is CASSLASAGLPFF. CDR3 nucleotide sequence: TGTGCCAGCAGCTTGGCCTCGGCGGGACTTCCTTTCTTT.

V usage is TRBV5-5 and J usage is TRBJ2-7, with 7 bases that match TRBD2. The germline gives CDR1 SGHKS, CDR2 YYEKEE (reference sequence). There are 15 residues in the CDR3. Trimming took 0 bases from V and 4 from J; bases not matched to a gene: 7. CDR3 residues: CASSLVLAPSYEQYF. In nucleotides, the CDR3 is TGTGCCAGCAGCTTGGTACTAGCGCCGAGTTACGAGCAGTACTTC.

The chain links TRBV30 to TRBJ2-7; perhaps TRBD1 as D (5 bases). Looked up from germline, CDR1 is GTSNPN and CDR2 is SVGIG (reference sequence). The CDR3 is 17 residues long. The V gene lost 1 base and the J gene lost 0 bases, with 19 bases spanning the gap. The CDR3 DNA reads TGTGCCTGGAGTGCCAAAAGCGCCGGACATCCCTCCTACGAGCAGTACTTC. It specifies CAWSAKSAGHPSYEQYF.

The CDR3 DNA follows: TGTGCCAGCAGTGATTTCCGGGGCTACGAGCAGTACTTC. This translates into CASSDFRGYEQYF. The rearrangement uses TRBV2 and TRBJ2-7; D perhaps matches TRBD2 (5 bases). This CDR3 is 13 amino acids long. V lost 3 bases to trimming and J lost 3 bases, with 9 bases between them. The V gene's germline CDR1 is SNHLY and CDR2 FYNNEI.

The chain couples TRBV6-5 to TRBJ2-7; a possible D gene is TRBD1 (6 bases). V was trimmed by 6 bases and J by 3 bases, leaving 9 bases between them. The CDR3 loop spans 12 amino acids. Germline V CDR1 and CDR2: MNHEY, SVGAGI. In nucleotides, the CDR3 is TGTGCCAGCAGACAGGGTGTCTACGAGCAGTACTTC. This gives the protein CASRQGVYEQYF.

This clone was observed a handful of times. The rearrangement links TRBV7-8 to TRBJ2-7; the match to TRBD1 covers 9 bases. The ends lost 3 bases at V and 1 base at J; junction bases unmatched: 10. CDR3 length equals 17 residues. Germline V gene lookup returns CDR1 SGHVS and CDR2 FQNEAQ. The CDR3 region is CASSLGGRTGVSYEQYF. The CDR3 nucleotides are TGTGCCAGCAGCTTGGGTGGTCGGACAGGGGTTTCCTACGAGCAGTACTTC.

This chain joins TRBV6-2 or TRBV6-3 and TRBJ1-5; TRBD1 is a possible D gene (5 bases). This CDR3 has 15 residues. Germline V gives CDR1 MNHEY, CDR2 SVGEGT. V lost 5 bases and J 0 bases, leaving 11 bases between the germline ends. The CDR3, as DNA: TGTGCCAGCAGTCTCCGGGACTATAGCAATCAGCCCCAGCATTTT. Translation: CASSLRDYSNQPQHF.

The V call is TRBV27, the J call TRBJ2-5; 13 nucleotides line up with TRBD2. The CDR3 runs to 16 residues. Trimming removed 5 bases from V and 6 bases from J; junction bases left unmatched: 9. Germline CDR1 MNHEY, CDR2 SMNVEV (reference sequence). This chain's CDR3 is CASSVTSGGAWKTQYF. The CDR3 bases are TGTGCCAGCAGTGTTACTAGCGGGGGGGCCTGGAAGACCCAGTACTTC.

The rearrangement links TRBV5-1 to TRBJ1-2; D might be TRBD1 (5 bases). CDR1 is SGHRS and CDR2 is YFSETQ in the germline V gene. Between the trimmed V and J ends, which lost 4 bases and 7 bases, there was a span of 14 bases. The CDR3 sequence is 13 residues long. CDR3 nucleotides: TGCGCCAGCAGCATGGGCGGGGCTAGTGGCTACACCTTC. Protein: CASSMGGASGYTF.

The chain links TRBV25-1 to TRBJ1-2; tentatively, D is TRBD1 (6 bases). Germline V gene lookup returns CDR1 MGHDK and CDR2 SYGVNS. The CDR3 has 14 residues. The germline V and J ends were trimmed by 3 bases and 0 bases, with 8 bases remaining between them. CDR3 sequence: CASSETGANYGYTF. The DNA of the CDR3 is TGTGCCAGCAGTGAGACAGGAGCTAACTATGGCTACACCTTC.

V is TRBV7-3 and J is TRBJ2-5; 8 bases align to TRBD2. There are 15 residues in the CDR3. Germline V gene sequence: CDR1 SGHTA, CDR2 FQGTGA. Germline trimming cut 5 bases from V and 5 bases from J; bases unmatched to any gene: 10. The CDR3 spells CASSPGGATGETQYF. CDR3 nucleotide sequence: TGTGCCAGCAGCCCCGGGGGGGCGACGGGGGAGACCCAGTACTTC.

This sequence joins TRBV2 and TRBJ1-2, with 8 nucleotides matching TRBD1. The germline CDR1 and CDR2 sequences are SNHLY and FYNNEI. V trimming: 6 bases; J trimming: 2 bases; junction bases outside the gene matches: 8. This CDR3 has 15 amino acids. CDR3 protein: CASRGAGTGNYGYTF. For the CDR3, the DNA is TGTGCCAGCAGGGGAGCCGGGACAGGCAACTATGGCTACACCTTC.

V and J are TRBV7-2 and TRBJ1-2, with TRBD1 matching over 8 bases. Germline V gene data show CDR1 as SGHTA and CDR2 as FQGNSA. The trim removed 5 bases at V and 3 bases at J, leaving 2 bases unmatched. The CDR3 is 13 residues long. In DNA, the CDR3 is TGTGCCAGCAGCCCGGACAGGGACTATGGCTACACCTTC. The encoded protein is CASSPDRDYGYTF.

This clone was picked up one time. The rearrangement uses TRBV30 and TRBJ2-5; D remains ambiguous. The ends were cut back, 4 bases at V and 1 base at J, with 7 bases in the middle. The CDR3 has 12 residues. Germline V lookup: CDR1 GTSNPN, CDR2 SVGIG (reference sequence). The CDR3 loop is CAWNTIQETQYF. CDR3 DNA: TGTGCCTGGAACACAATCCAAGAGACCCAGTACTTC. The full variable domain, rest sourced from reference TRBV30 and TRBJ2-5, is SQTIHQWPATLVQPVGSPLSLECTVEGTSNPNLYWYRQAAGRGLQLLFYSVGIGQISSEVPQNLSASRPQDRQFILSSKKLLLSDSGFYLCAWNTIQETQYFGPGTRLLVL.

In the case of this clone: At one boundary the junction diverges from the germline segment, which might be a read error. J is TRBJ2-1 and V is TRBV30; 12 bases align to TRBD2. Germline V gene sequence: CDR1 GTSNPN, CDR2 SVGIG (reference sequence). The CDR3 sequence is 11 residues long. The CDR3 DNA is TGTGCCTGGAGCGAAACTAGCGGGAGGCTCTTC. Its translation: CAWSETSGRLF.

The CDR3 protein is CASSTRLAPGELFF. The DNA of the CDR3 is TGTGCCAGCAGTACCCGACTAGCCCCCGGGGAGCTGTTTTTT. The chain uses TRBV6-5 and TRBJ2-2; 7 nucleotides align to TRBD2. The CDR3 consists of 14 residues. V lost 5 bases, J lost 6 bases, and 6 bases stayed unmatched. Germline lookup yields CDR1 MNHEY and CDR2 SVGAGI.

This chain links TRBV6-5 with TRBJ2-2, with 9 nucleotides matching TRBD1. The germline V gene has CDR1 MNHEY and CDR2 SVGAGI. This CDR3 is built from 14 residues. V lost 6 bases and J lost 7; bases outside the gene matches: 6. CDR3 amino acids: CASRDRGGGGELFF. The CDR3 coding sequence is TGTGCCAGCAGGGACAGGGGCGGTGGCGGGGAGCTGTTTTTT.

This chain joins TRBV6-2 or TRBV6-3 and TRBJ1-1; TRBD1 agrees at 10 bases. J was trimmed by 5 bases and V by 4 bases; bases with no gene match: 10. The CDR3 extends over 16 amino acids. Germline CDR1 and CDR2: MNHEY and SVGEGT. CDR3 sequence reads: CASSSRQGARVTEAFF. Written as DNA, the CDR3 is TGTGCCAGCAGTTCTCGACAGGGGGCGAGAGTAACTGAAGCTTTCTTT.

A remark on this clone: This same CDR3 is encoded by further DNA sequences in the sample. The rearrangement joins TRBV4-3 to TRBJ1-1, with TRBD1 as a possible D gene (5 bases). Germline V gene data show CDR1 as LGHNA and CDR2 as YSLEER. Trimming stripped 0 bases from V and 1 base from J, with 6 bases between. The CDR3 spans 14 residues. The CDR3 DNA sequence: TGCGCCAGCAGCCAAGATAGGGGGAACACTGAAGCTTTCTTT. As protein: CASSQDRGNTEAFF.

V and J are TRBV29-1 and TRBJ1-4, with D hard to call. Trimming removed 0 bases at V and 6 bases at J, with 14 bases between. This CDR3 region has 15 residues. Germline V gene lookup returns CDR1 SQVTM and CDR2 ANQGSEA. The CDR3 sequence is CSVEDARGGDEKLFF. The CDR3 DNA is TGCAGCGTTGAAGATGCAAGAGGCGGGGATGAAAAACTGTTTTTT.